The clone carrying this T cell receptor (beta chain) was observed at least ten times. The data were obtained in a study of T cells in Graves' hyperthyroidism and ophthalmopathy. Amplification targeted TCR beta CDR3 regions from RNA transcripts. TCR CDR3 underwent first-round RT-PCR with the HTBI primer set. Using its own MiXCR run on the multiplex PCR reads, TCRdb lists one record per CDR3 protein. The sample has hundreds of thousands of distinct CDR3 sequences, about a sixth seen once; the top ten hold around 3.9%. V was trimmed by 2 bases and J by 5 bases, leaving 12 bases between them. The CDR3 loop spans 14 amino acids. From germline, CDR1 is MNHEY and CDR2 SMNVEV (reference sequence).

The TCR comes from a woman aged 25 to 39 with Graves' hyperthyroidism. The V call is TRBV27, the J call TRBJ1-1; TRBD1 is a possible D gene (5 bases). The sample comprised blood. The CDR3 DNA reads as TGTGCCAGCAGTTTACGCCAGGGTTGGACTGAAGCTTTCTTT. It specifies CASSLRQGWTEAFF.